This TCR beta chain was documented in a study of metastatic and nonmetastatic thyroid tumors. Across the whole study: Thyroid patients, malignant and benign, had repertoires compared across blood and tumor or nodule tissue. Whole-study findings and limits: As reported, TCR beta diversity in blood and tumor was significantly higher in malignant thyroid tumors than in benign nodules.

The CDR3 extends over 15 amino acids. Germline V gives CDR1 LNHDA, CDR2 SQIVND (reference sequence). V shed 9 bases, J shed 9 bases, and the junction held 13 bases outside the gene matches. Thyroid surgery had not been preceded by any treatment in any patient. This clone was observed a few times. Antigen specificity is unknown. Using MiXCR, TCRdb re-called clones from the PCR reads. This sample has fewer than 40,000 clones; 35% occur once, and the top ten carry 22%. The sample consisted of tumor tissue. The chain combines TRBV19 with TRBJ1-6, with TRBD1 matching 8 bases. This receptor was taken from a female donor with papillary thyroid cancer or a benign thyroid nodule (not recorded which). Some clones in this sample may be carry-over from other donors' samples. This CDR3 reads CASQIRDRRGSPLHF. CDR3 DNA: TGTGCCAGCCAGATCCGGGACAGGCGTGGTTCACCCCTCCACTTT.